The clone carrying this T cell receptor beta chain has a handful of counts. Other DNA sequences within the sample encode an identical CDR3. The CDR3 length is 13 residues. With 3 bases clipped from V and 4 bases from J, the junction kept 2 bases outside the gene matches. CDR1 and CDR2 (germline): LGHNA, YNFKEQ. The source of the sample is a study of blood T cell repertoires in COVID-19. The protocol was immunoSEQ multiplex PCR, while the TCRdb copy is restricted to in-frame clones and leaves out a portion. The sample lists hundreds of thousands of clones, more than 75% occurring once. Specimen: PBMCs or T cells enriched from blood (not recorded which). The chain employs TRBV4-2 and TRBJ1-2; 7 nucleotides line up with TRBD1. The TCR sequence derives from a woman aged 50 to 60 who had recovered from COVID-19. As DNA, the CDR3 is TGTGCCAGCAGCCAGGCAGGGGGCTATGGCTACACCTTC. This gives the protein CASSQAGGYGYTF.